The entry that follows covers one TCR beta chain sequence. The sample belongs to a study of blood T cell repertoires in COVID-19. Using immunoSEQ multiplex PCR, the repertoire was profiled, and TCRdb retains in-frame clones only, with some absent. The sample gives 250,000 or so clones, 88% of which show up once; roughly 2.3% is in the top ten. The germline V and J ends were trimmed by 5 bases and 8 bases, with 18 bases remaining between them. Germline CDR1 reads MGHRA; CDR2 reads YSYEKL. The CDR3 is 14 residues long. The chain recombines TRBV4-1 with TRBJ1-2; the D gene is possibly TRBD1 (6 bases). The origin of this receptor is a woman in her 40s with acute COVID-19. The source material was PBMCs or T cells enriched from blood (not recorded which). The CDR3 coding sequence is TGCGCCAGCAGCGCTGACGAAGGGACAAAAGGCTACACCTTC. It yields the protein CASSADEGTKGYTF.